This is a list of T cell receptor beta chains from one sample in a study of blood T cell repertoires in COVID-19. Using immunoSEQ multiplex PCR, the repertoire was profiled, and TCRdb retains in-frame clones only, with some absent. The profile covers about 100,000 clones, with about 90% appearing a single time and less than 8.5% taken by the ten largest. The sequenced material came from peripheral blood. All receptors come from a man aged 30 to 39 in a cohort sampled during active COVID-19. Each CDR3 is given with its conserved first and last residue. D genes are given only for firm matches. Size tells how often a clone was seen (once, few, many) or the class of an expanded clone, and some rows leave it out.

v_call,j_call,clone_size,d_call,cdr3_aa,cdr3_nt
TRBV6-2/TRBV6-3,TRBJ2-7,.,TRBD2,CASSGTSGSHEQYF,TGTGCCAGCAGCGGGACTAGCGGGTCCCACGAGCAGTACTTC
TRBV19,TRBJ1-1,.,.,CASSIRAGTEAFF,TGTGCCAGTAGTATAAGGGCGGGCACTGAAGCTTTCTTT
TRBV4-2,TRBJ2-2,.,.,CASSQGSGQNTGELFF,TGTGCCAGCAGCCAAGGGTCGGGTCAGAACACCGGGGAGCTGTTTTTT
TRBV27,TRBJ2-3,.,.,CASSLRGQRSTDTQYF,TGTGCCAGCAGTTTGCGGGGACAGAGAAGCACAGATACGCAGTATTTT
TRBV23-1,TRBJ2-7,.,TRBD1,CASSRPGQGTSYEQYF,TGCGCCAGCAGTCGCCCGGGACAGGGCACCTCCTACGAGCAGTACTTC
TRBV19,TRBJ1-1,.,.,CASSHRDLLTEAFF,TGTGCCAGTAGTCACAGAGACCTTCTGACTGAAGCTTTCTTT
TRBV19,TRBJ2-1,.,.,CASSIYGLAHDNEQFF,TGTGCCAGTAGTATATATGGGCTAGCTCACGACAATGAGCAGTTCTTC
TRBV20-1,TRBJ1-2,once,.,CSASSDGTNYGYTF,TGCAGTGCTAGTAGCGACGGGACTAACTATGGCTACACCTTC
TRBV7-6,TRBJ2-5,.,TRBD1,CASSSQTGGQETQYF,TGTGCCAGCAGCTCACAGACAGGGGGCCAAGAGACCCAGTACTTC
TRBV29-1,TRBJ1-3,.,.,CSVEDPRDGNTIYF,TGCAGCGTTGAAGATCCCAGGGATGGAAACACCATATATTTT
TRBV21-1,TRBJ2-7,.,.,CASSKVEGPSSYEQYF,TGTGCCAGCAGCAAAGTTGAGGGTCCCAGCTCCTACGAGCAGTACTTC
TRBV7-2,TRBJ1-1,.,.,CASSLRAGGGRAFF,TGTGCCAGCAGCTTACGGGCCGGCGGGGGCCGGGCTTTCTTT
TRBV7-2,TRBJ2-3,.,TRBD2,CASSLLAGASTDTQYF,TGTGCCAGCAGCTTATTAGCGGGAGCTAGCACAGATACGCAGTATTTT
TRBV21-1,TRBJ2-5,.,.,CASSPVSGTSQITKETQYF,TGTGCCAGCAGCCCGGTGTCAGGAACTAGCCAGATTACCAAAGAGACCCAGTACTTC
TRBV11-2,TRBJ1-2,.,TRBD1,CASSRITTGGPYGYTF,TGTGCCAGCAGCCGAATTACCACAGGGGGTCCCTATGGCTACACCTTC
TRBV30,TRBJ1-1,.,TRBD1,CAWSLQPTGRGTEAFF,TGTGCCTGGAGTTTACAGCCGACAGGGCGTGGAACTGAAGCTTTCTTT
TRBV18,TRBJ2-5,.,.,CASSPIAGVQETQYF,TGTGCCAGCTCACCCATTGCCGGGGTCCAAGAGACCCAGTACTTC
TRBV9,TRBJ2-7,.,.,CASSVGLGVSEQYF,TGTGCCAGCAGCGTAGGACTAGGAGTCAGCGAGCAGTACTTC
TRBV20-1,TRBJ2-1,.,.,CSASALSSYNEQFF,TGCAGTGCTAGTGCCCTGAGCTCCTACAATGAGCAGTTCTTC
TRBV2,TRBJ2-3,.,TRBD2,CASRGAGKAETSGGTDTQYF,TGTGCCAGCAGGGGGGCTGGAAAAGCAGAGACTAGCGGGGGCACAGATACGCAGTATTTT
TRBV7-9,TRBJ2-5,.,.,CASSLAEGQETQYF,TGTGCCAGCAGCTTAGCGGAGGGGCAAGAGACCCAGTACTTC
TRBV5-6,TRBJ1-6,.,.,CASSFKGFGSPLHF,TGTGCCAGCAGCTTCAAGGGGTTCGGTTCACCCCTCCACTTT
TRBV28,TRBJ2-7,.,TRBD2,CASSFSASGSYEQYF,TGTGCCAGCAGTTTTTCCGCTAGCGGCTCCTACGAGCAGTACTTC
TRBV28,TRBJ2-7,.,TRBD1,CASRQGGPTYEQYF,TGTGCCAGCAGACAGGGGGGACCCACCTACGAGCAGTACTTC
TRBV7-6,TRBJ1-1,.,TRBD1,CASSSRTGRAGAEAFF,TGTGCCAGCAGCTCTAGGACAGGGAGAGCCGGCGCTGAAGCTTTCTTT
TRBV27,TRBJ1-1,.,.,CASSRDSGTEAFF,TGTGCCAGCAGTCGGGACTCGGGCACTGAAGCTTTCTTT
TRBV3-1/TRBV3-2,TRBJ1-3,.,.,CASSFALGQSSGNTIYF,TGTGCCAGCAGCTTCGCTTTGGGACAAAGCTCTGGAAACACCATATATTTT
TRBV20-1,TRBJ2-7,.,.,CSASGFRGSSSYEQYF,TGCAGTGCTAGTGGTTTTCGAGGCTCGAGCTCCTACGAGCAGTACTTC
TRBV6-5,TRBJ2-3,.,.,CASGQPSTDTQYF,TGTGCCAGCGGACAGCCAAGCACAGATACGCAGTATTTT
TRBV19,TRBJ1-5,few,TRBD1,CASSRSPTGSNQPQHF,TGTGCCAGTAGTAGATCCCCGACAGGGAGCAATCAGCCCCAGCATTTT
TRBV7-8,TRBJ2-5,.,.,CASSSRGGPETQYF,TGTGCCAGCAGCTCGAGGGGGGGGCCGGAGACCCAGTACTTC
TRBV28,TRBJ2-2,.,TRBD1,CASSQGQFLLPNTGELFF,TGTGCCAGCAGCCAGGGACAGTTCCTCCTTCCTAACACCGGGGAGCTGTTTTTT
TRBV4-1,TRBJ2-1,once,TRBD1,CASSQTDRERNEQFF,TGCGCCAGCAGCCAAACGGACAGGGAGCGCAATGAGCAGTTCTTC
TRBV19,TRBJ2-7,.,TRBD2,CASSTLAGNYYEQYF,TGTGCCAGTAGTACCCTAGCGGGGAACTATTACGAGCAGTACTTC
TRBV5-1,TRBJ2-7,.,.,CASSLGGTESYEQYF,TGCGCCAGCAGCTTGGGCGGGACAGAGTCCTACGAGCAGTACTTC
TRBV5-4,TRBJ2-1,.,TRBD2,CASSQGLAGGMGNEQFF,TGTGCCAGCAGCCAGGGACTAGCGGGGGGCATGGGGAATGAGCAGTTCTTC
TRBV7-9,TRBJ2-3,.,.,CASSLVSGSSTDTQYF,TGTGCCAGCAGCTTAGTGTCAGGCTCCAGCACAGATACGCAGTATTTT
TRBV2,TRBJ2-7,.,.,CASSVGASEQYF,TGTGCCAGCAGTGTTGGGGCCTCCGAGCAGTACTTC
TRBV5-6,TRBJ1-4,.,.,CASSRGDTDEKLFF,TGTGCCAGCAGCCGAGGGGACACCGATGAAAAACTGTTTTTT
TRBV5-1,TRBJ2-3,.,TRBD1,CASSYGNTGGADTQYF,TGCGCCAGCAGCTACGGAAATACAGGGGGCGCAGATACGCAGTATTTT
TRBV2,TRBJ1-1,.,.,CASSSSLRGTEAFF,TGTGCCAGCAGCTCGTCCCTGCGGGGCACTGAAGCTTTCTTT
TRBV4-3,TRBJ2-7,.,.,CASSQDSRVGYEQYF,TGCGCCAGCAGCCAAGACTCCAGGGTCGGATACGAGCAGTACTTC
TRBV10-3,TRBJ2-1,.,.,CAITRTQADEQFF,TGTGCCATCACTCGGACCCAAGCGGATGAGCAGTTCTTC
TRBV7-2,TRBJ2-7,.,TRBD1,CASSLRWGTGVNEQYF,TGTGCCAGCAGCTTACGTTGGGGGACAGGGGTCAACGAGCAGTACTTC
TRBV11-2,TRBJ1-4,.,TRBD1,CASSAIRGPGEKLFF,TGTGCCAGCAGCGCAATCAGGGGGCCTGGTGAAAAACTGTTTTTT
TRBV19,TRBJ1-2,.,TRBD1,CASRDPGQGRANYGYTF,TGTGCCAGTAGGGATCCGGGACAGGGAAGAGCTAACTATGGCTACACCTTC
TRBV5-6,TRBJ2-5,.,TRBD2,CASSFLAGGKETQYF,TGTGCCAGCAGCTTCCTAGCGGGGGGTAAGGAGACCCAGTACTTC
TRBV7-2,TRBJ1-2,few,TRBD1,CASSLETRRGLNYGYTF,TGTGCCAGCAGCTTAGAAACGCGCAGGGGGCTTAACTATGGCTACACCTTC
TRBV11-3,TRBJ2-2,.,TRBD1,CASSLTGAGGELFF,TGTGCCAGCAGCCTCACAGGGGCGGGCGGGGAGCTGTTTTTT
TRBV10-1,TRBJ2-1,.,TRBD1,CASSAVQGQGSYNEQFF,TGCGCCAGCAGCGCGGTACAGGGACAGGGGTCCTACAATGAGCAGTTCTTC
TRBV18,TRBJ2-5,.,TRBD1,CASSPTGSTKTQYF,TGTGCCAGCTCACCGACAGGGTCTACAAAGACCCAGTACTTC